This T cell receptor beta chain was profiled in a study of graft-versus-host responses after intestinal transplantation. Notes on the study in general: Peak circulating GvH clone levels tracked with early post-transplant HvG declines.

Germline V gene data show CDR1 as SGHNT and CDR2 as YYREEE (reference sequence). This CDR3 has 13 amino acids. Trimming left V 0 bases short and J 7 bases short, with 11 bases between. Remarks on this clone: The antigen is undetermined.

The repertoire was sequenced with immunoSEQ multiplex PCR; TCRdb's copy has only in-frame clones and lacks some. This sample has over 100,000 clones, with around 94% found just once. The rearrangement joins TRBV5-4 to TRBJ2-7; D may be TRBD1 (5 bases). The sequenced sample was unstimulated CD4+ T cells sorted from spleen or lymph node cells, obtained before transplant. The receptor was derived from a human donor who was the organ donor for an intestinal transplant. The CDR3 sequence: CASSLEGFREQYF. CDR3 DNA sequence: TGTGCCAGCAGCTTGGAGGGGTTTCGAGAGCAGTACTTC.